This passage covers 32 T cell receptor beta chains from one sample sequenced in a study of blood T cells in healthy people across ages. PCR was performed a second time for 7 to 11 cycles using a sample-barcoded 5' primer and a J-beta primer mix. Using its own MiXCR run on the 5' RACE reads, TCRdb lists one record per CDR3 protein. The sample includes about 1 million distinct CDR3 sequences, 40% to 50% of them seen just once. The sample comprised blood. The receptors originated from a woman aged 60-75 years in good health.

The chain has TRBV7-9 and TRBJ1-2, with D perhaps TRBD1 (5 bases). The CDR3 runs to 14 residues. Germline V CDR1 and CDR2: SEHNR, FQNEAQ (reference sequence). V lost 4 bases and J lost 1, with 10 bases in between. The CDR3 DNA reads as TGTGCCAGCAGCTCAAGGGGCATTAACTATGGCTACACCTTC. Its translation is CASSSRGINYGYTF.

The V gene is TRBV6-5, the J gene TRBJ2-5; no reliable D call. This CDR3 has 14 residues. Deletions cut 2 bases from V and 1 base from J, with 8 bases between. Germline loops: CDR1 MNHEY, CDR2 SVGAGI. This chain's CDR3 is CASSYLSPQETQYF. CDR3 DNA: TGTGCCAGCAGTTACCTCTCTCCCCAAGAGACCCAGTACTTC.

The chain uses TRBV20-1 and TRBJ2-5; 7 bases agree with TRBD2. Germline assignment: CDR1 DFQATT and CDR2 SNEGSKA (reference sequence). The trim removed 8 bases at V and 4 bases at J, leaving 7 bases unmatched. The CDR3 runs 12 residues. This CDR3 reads CSTLVAGETQYF. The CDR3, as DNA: TGCAGTACCCTAGTAGCGGGAGAGACCCAGTACTTC.

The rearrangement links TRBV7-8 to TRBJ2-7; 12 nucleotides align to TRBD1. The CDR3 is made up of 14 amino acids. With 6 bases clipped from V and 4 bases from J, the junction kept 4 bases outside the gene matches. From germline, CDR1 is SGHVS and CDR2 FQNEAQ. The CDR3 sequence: CASRGTGGEYEQYF. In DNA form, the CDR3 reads TGTGCCAGCAGAGGGACAGGGGGCGAGTACGAGCAGTACTTC.

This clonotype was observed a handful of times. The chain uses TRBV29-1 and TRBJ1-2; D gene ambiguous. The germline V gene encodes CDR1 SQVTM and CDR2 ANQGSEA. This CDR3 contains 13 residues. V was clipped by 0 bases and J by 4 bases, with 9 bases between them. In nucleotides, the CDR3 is TGCAGCGTTGAAGATCCGAGGATCTATGGCTACACCTTC. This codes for CSVEDPRIYGYTF.

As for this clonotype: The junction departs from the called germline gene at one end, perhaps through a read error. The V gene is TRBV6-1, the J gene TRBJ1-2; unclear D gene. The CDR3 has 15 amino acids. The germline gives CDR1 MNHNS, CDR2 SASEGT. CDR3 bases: TGTGCCAGCAGTGAAGGAGGTGAAGAGATCTATGACTACACCTTC. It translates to CASSEGGEEIYDYTF.

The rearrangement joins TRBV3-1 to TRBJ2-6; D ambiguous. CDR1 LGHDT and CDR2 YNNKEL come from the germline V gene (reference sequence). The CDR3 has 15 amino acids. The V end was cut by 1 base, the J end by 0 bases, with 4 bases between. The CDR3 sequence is CASSQGRSGANVLTF. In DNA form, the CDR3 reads TGTGCCAGCAGCCAAGGTCGCTCTGGGGCCAACGTCCTGACTTTC.

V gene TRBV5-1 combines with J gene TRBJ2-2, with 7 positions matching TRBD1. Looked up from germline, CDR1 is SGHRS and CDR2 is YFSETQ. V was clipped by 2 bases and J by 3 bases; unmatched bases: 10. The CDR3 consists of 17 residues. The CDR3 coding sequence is TGCGCCAGCAGCTTTCCTCGACAGGGTCTGTACACCGGGGAGCTGTTTTTT. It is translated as CASSFPRQGLYTGELFF.

This CDR3 reads CASSVEGQEKNIQYF. The CDR3 region has the DNA TGTGCCAGCAGCGTAGAAGGACAGGAAAAAAACATTCAGTACTTC. The chain employs TRBV9 and TRBJ2-4, with 7 bases aligning to TRBD1. CDR1 SGDLS and CDR2 YYNGEE come from the germline V gene. V gave up 0 bases and J gave up 4 bases; unmatched junction bases: 4. This CDR3 is 15 amino acids long.

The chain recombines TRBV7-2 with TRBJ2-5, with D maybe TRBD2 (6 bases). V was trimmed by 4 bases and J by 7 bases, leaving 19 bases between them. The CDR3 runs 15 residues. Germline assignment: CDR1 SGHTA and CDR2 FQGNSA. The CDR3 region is CASSSPSGSYGTQYF. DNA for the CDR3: TGTGCCAGCAGCTCCCCTTCCGGGAGTTATGGGACCCAGTACTTC.

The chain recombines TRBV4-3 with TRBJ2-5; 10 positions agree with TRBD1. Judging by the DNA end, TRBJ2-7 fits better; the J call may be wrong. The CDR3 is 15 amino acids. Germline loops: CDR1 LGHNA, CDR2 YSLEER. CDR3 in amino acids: CASSLQGGQGNEQYF. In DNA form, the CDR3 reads TGCGCCAGCAGCCTCCAAGGGGGACAGGGGAACGAGCAGTACTTC.

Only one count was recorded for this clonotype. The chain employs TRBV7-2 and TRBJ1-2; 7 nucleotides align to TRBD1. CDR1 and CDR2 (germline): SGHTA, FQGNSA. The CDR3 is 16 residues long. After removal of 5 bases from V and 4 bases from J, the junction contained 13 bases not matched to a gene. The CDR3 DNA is TGTGCCAGCAGCCCAAATGTACAGGGGATCAGCTATGGCTACACCTTC. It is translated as CASSPNVQGISYGYTF. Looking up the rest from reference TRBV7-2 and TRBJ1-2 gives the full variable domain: GAGVSQSPSNKVTEKGKDVELRCDPISGHTALYWYRQSLGQGLEFLIYFQGNSAPDKSGLPSDRFSAERTGGSVSTLTIQRTQQEDSAVYLCASSPNVQGISYGYTFGSGTRLTVV.

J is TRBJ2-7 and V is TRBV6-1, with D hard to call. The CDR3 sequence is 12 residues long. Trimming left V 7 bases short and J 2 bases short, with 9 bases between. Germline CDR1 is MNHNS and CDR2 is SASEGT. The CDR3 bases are TGTGCCAGCAAGATAGGGACCTACGAGCAGTACTTC. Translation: CASKIGTYEQYF.

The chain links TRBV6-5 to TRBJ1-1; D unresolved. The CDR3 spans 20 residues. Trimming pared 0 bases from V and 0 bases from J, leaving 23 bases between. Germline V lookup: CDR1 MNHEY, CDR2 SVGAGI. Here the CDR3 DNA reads TGTGCCAGCAGTTACTCGCTTCGTTCCACTAGGAGCGCGTTGAACACTGAAGCTTTCTTT. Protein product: CASSYSLRSTRSALNTEAFF.

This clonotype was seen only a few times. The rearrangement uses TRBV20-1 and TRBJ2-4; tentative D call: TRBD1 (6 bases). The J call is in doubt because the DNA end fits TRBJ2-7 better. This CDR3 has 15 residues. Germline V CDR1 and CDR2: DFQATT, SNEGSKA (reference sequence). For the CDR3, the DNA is TGCAGTGCTAGAGATTTTAGCCAGGGGCACTACGAGCAGTACTTC. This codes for CSARDFSQGHYEQYF.

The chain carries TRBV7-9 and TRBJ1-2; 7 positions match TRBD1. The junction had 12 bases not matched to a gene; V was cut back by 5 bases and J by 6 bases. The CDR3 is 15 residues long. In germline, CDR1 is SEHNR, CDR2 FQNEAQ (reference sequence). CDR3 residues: CASSHDRASENGYTF. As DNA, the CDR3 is TGTGCCAGCAGCCACGACAGGGCCTCGGAGAATGGCTACACCTTC.

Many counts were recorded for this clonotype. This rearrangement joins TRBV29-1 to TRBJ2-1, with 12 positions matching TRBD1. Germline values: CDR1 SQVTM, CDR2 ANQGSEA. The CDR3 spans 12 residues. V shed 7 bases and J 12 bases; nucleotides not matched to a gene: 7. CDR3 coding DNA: TGCAGCGCCGGGACAGGGGGCGATTCGCAGTTCTTC. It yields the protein CSAGTGGDSQFF.

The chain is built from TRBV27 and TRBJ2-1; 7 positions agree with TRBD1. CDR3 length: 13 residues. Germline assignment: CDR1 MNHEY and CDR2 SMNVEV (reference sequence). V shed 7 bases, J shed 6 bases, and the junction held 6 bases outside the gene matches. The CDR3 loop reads CASMRTGPNEQFF. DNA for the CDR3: TGTGCCAGCATGCGGACAGGCCCCAATGAGCAGTTCTTC.

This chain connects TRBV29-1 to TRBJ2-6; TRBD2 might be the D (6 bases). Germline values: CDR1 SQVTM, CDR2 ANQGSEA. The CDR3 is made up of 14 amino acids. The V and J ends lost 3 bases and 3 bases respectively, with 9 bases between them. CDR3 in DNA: TGCAGCGTTGAGGGGGGTGGTGGGGCCAACGTCCTGACTTTC. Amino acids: CSVEGGGGANVLTF.

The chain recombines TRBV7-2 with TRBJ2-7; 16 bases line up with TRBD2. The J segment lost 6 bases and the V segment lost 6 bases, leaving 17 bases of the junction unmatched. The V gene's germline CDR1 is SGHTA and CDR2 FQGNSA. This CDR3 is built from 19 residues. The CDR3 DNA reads TGTGCCAGCAGTTCGTTCGCCGGGACTAGCGGGAGGGCCGAGCCCGAGCAGTACTTC. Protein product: CASSSFAGTSGRAEPEQYF.

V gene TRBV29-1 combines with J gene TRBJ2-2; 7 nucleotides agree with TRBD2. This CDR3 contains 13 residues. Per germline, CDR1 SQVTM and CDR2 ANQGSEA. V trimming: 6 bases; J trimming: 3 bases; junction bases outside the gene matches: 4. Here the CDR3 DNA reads TGCAGCGTGACTAGCCCCTACACCGGGGAGCTGTTTTTT. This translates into CSVTSPYTGELFF.

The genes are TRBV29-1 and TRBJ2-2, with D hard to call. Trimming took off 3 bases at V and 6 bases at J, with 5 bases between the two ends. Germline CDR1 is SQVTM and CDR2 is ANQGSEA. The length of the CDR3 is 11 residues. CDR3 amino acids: CSVDWAGELFF. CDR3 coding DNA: TGCAGCGTTGATTGGGCCGGGGAGCTGTTTTTT.

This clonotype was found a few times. CDR3 sequence (DNA): TGTGCCACCAGCATTGCAGGAAACTACAATGAGCAGTTCTTC. This gives the protein CATSIAGNYNEQFF. The V gene is TRBV15, the J gene TRBJ2-1, with no clear D. Germline V gene sequence: CDR1 LNHNV, CDR2 YYDKDF (reference sequence). Trimming took 4 bases from V and 3 from J, leaving 10 bases between them. CDR3 length: 14 residues.

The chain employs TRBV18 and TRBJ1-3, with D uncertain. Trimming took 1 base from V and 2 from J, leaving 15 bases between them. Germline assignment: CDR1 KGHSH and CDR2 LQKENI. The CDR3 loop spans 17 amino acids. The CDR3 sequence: CASSPLERRTAGNTIYF. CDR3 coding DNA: TGTGCCAGCTCACCACTCGAGAGGCGCACCGCTGGAAACACCATATATTTT.

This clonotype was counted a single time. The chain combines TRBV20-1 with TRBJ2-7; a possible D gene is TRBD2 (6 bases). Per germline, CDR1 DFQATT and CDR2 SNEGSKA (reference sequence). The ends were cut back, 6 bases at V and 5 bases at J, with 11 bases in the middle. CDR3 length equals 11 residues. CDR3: CSARWRDEQYF. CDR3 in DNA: TGCAGTGCGCGATGGAGGGACGAGCAGTACTTC.

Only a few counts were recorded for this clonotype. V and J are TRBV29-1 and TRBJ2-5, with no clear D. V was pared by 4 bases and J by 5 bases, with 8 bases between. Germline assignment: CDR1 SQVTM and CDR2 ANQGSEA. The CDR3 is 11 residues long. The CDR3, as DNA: TGCAGCGTTGTTCGGACGGAGACCCAGTACTTC. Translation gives CSVVRTETQYF.

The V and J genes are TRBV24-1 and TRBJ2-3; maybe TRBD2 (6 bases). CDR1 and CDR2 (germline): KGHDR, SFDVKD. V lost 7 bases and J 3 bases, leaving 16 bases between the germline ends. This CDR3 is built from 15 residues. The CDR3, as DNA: TGTGCCACCAGCTCTGCGGGAAGGGATACAGATACGCAGTATTTT. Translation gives CATSSAGRDTDTQYF.

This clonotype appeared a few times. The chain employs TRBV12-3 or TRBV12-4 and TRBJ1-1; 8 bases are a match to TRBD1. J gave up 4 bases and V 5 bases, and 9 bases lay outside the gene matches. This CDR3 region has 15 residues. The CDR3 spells CASSRLTGEGTEAFF. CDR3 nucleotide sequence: TGTGCCAGCAGTCGCCTGACAGGGGAGGGCACTGAAGCTTTCTTT.

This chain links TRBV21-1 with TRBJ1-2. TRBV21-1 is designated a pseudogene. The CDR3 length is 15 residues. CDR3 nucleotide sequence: TGTGCCAGCAGCAGCCCGGGAGGGTATGGAGGTGGCTACACCTTC. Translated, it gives CASSSPGGYGGGYTF.

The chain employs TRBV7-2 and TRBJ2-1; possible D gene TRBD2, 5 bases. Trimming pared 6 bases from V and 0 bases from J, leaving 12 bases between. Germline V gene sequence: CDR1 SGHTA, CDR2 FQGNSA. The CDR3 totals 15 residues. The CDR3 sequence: CASSPTRGSYNEQFF. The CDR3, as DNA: TGTGCCAGCAGTCCCACTCGGGGCTCCTACAATGAGCAGTTCTTC.

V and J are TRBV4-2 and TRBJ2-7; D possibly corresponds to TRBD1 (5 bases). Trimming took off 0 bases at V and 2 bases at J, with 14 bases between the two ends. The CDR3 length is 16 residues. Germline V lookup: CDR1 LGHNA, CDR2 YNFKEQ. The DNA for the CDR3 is TGTGCCAGCAGCCAAGATGGGGCAGGTTGGGCCTACGAGCAGTACTTC. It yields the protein CASSQDGAGWAYEQYF.

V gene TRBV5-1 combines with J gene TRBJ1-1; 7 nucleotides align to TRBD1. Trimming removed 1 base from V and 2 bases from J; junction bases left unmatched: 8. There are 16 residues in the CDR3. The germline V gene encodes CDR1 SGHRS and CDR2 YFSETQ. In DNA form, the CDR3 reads TGCGCCAGCAGCTTGACTTTAGGGGGCCGTAACACTGAAGCTTTCTTT. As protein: CASSLTLGGRNTEAFF.